This TCR beta chain is drawn from a study of breast tumors, draining lymph nodes, adjacent tissues. General study results and limits: Tumor TCR diversity was below lymph nodes but above nontumor tissue. Luminal-like breast cancer showed significantly greater tumor-nontumor repertoire similarity than basal-like breast cancer did. Findings are consistent with lymph node origin and intratumoral expansion of most tumor T cells.

Each CDR3 protein is one row after TCRdb ran MiXCR on the multiplex PCR reads. There are about 15,000 distinct CDR3 sequences in the sample; around 50% occur only once, and 16% lies in the top ten. This clonotype was seen ten or more times. The antigen remains unidentified. CDR3 size: 17 residues. Trimming removed 4 bases from V and 0 bases from J, with 15 bases in between. From germline, CDR1 is SGHAT and CDR2 FQDESV (reference sequence). Sequenced sample: tumor-adjacent breast tissue. V gene TRBV11-1 combines with J gene TRBJ2-2; possibly TRBD1 or TRBD2 for D (5 bases each). The TCR was taken from a female donor with breast cancer. Some clones in this sample may be carry-over from other donors' samples. The CDR3 protein is CASSSPRGRSNTGELFF. DNA for the CDR3: TGTGCCAGCAGCTCCCCTCGGGGCAGGTCGAACACCGGGGAGCTGTTTTTT.